The rows below give T cell receptor beta chains drawn from one sample of a study of early T cells in non-severe SARS-CoV-2 infection. TCRdb ran MiXCR on the 5' RACE reads and lists one entry per CDR3 protein. The sample includes around 57,000 distinct CDR3 sequences, around 13% of them seen just once. The material sequenced was whole blood. Receptors originate from an adult who was a healthcare worker with PCR-confirmed SARS-CoV-2 infection or an uninfected control (not recorded which). CDR3s include the opening cysteine and the closing phenylalanine or tryptophan. A D gene is named only where the DNA matches it firmly. Clone size is shown for a subset of rows, as once, few, many or a class of expanded clone.

size	D	J	V	DNA	CDR3
few	NA	TRBJ2-3	TRBV7-2	TGTGCCAGCAGCGTCAAAGGGACAACAGATACGCAGTATTTT	CASSVKGTTDTQYF
many	NA	TRBJ1-5	TRBV6-1	TGTGCCAGCAATACGGAAGCTAGACAGCCCCAGCATTTT	CASNTEARQPQHF
many	TRBD2	TRBJ2-2	TRBV7-2	TGTGCCAGCAGCTTACTAGCGGGGCTCTCGGGCGGGGAGCTGTTTTTT	CASSLLAGLSGGELFF
NA	NA	TRBJ2-3	TRBV7-2	TGTGCCAGCAGCCGCATAGAAGGAGTCGAAGATACGCAGTATTTT	CASSRIEGVEDTQYF
NA	NA	TRBJ2-5	TRBV20-1	TGCAGTGCTAGAGAGGCCGGGGAGACCCAGTACTTC	CSAREAGETQYF
many	NA	TRBJ1-1	TRBV18	TGTGCCAGCTCACCAGAATTACAGAACGAAGCTTTCTTT	CASSPELQNEAFF
few	TRBD1	TRBJ2-5	TRBV7-2	TGTGCCAGCAGCTTAGAAGGACAGGGGGCAGAGACCCAGTACTTC	CASSLEGQGAETQYF
NA	TRBD1	TRBJ2-7	TRBV11-1	TGTGCCAGCAGCTTAGCACCGGGACAGGGAAACGAGCAGTACTTC	CASSLAPGQGNEQYF
many	NA	TRBJ2-1	TRBV12-3/TRBV12-4	TGTGCCAGCAGTTTAGATCATGGGGCCAGGGGGGAGTTCTTC	CASSLDHGARGEFF
NA	NA	TRBJ1-5	TRBV6-2/TRBV6-3	TGTGCTACTACGGAGGGGTCCCGGCCCCAGCATTTT	CATTEGSRPQHF
few	NA	TRBJ2-7	TRBV20-1	TGCAGTGCTTGGGCCCAATGGGAAAATTACGAGCAGTACTTC	CSAWAQWENYEQYF
many	NA	TRBJ2-3	TRBV7-2	TGTGCCAGCAGCTTAACTGGGGGGCCGGGAGATACGCAGTATTTT	CASSLTGGPGDTQYF
NA	NA	TRBJ2-2	TRBV3-2	TGTGCCAGCAGCCAAGATTTGTCAGGTTCGAACACCGGGGAGCTGTTTTTT	CASSQDLSGSNTGELFF
once	TRBD2	TRBJ2-1	TRBV11-2	TGTGCCAGCAGCACCATGGGACTAGCGGAGGAGTTCTTC	CASSTMGLAEEFF
NA	TRBD2	TRBJ2-2	TRBV2	TGTGCCAGCAGCGGACTAGTCGTGACCGGGGAGCTGTTTTTT	CASSGLVVTGELFF
many	NA	TRBJ2-5	TRBV7-9	TGTGCCAGCAGCTTTAATAGCGAGACCCAGTACTTC	CASSFNSETQYF
NA	NA	TRBJ2-7	TRBV12-3/TRBV12-4	TGTGCCAGCAGTTTAGGAGATCGGACCACTCGAGCCTACGAGCAGTACTTC	CASSLGDRTTRAYEQYF
NA	NA	TRBJ2-5	TRBV24-1	TGTGCCACCAGTGACGATCGGACAGATCAAGAGACCCAGTACTTC	CATSDDRTDQETQYF
many	NA	TRBJ2-7	TRBV12-5	TGTGCTAGTGGTTTGCCCCCAAACAAGGGCGAGCAGTACTTC	CASGLPPNKGEQYF
many	TRBD2	TRBJ2-1	TRBV6-4	TGTGCCAGCAGTCAGATAGCGGGGGCATACTACAATGAGCAGTTCTTC	CASSQIAGAYYNEQFF
NA	NA	TRBJ2-7	TRBV5-1	TGCGCCAGCAGCTTCCCCCTCGATGGAGCCGAGTACTTC	CASSFPLDGAEYF
NA	TRBD1	TRBJ2-4	TRBV7-2	TGTGCCAGCAGCTTACAGGGGGAAATAAAAAACATTCAGTACTTC	CASSLQGEIKNIQYF
NA	NA	TRBJ2-1	TRBV29-1	TGCAGCGTTGTACCCTGGGGTCCCGACAGCCTTGGGGACAATGAGCAGTTCTTC	CSVVPWGPDSLGDNEQFF
once	TRBD2	TRBJ2-5	TRBV7-9	TGTGTCAGCAGCTTCGGGACTAGCGGGAGGGCCGTAGAGACCCAGTACTTC	CVSSFGTSGRAVETQYF
few	TRBD1	TRBJ1-2	TRBV12-3/TRBV12-4	TGTGCCAGCACCCGACAGGGCTATGGCTACACCTTC	CASTRQGYGYTF
many	TRBD1	TRBJ1-5	TRBV2	TGTGCCAGCAGTGCACAGGGGACGGGGGGTTCGCCCCAGCATTTT	CASSAQGTGGSPQHF
few	TRBD2	TRBJ2-1	TRBV6-5	TGTGCCAGCAGCCGTAGCGGGGGGGGCTACAATGAGCAGTTCTTC	CASSRSGGGYNEQFF
NA	NA	TRBJ2-7	TRBV11-3	TGTGCCAGCAGCTTAGACCGGGTAGGCGAGCAGTACTTC	CASSLDRVGEQYF
many	TRBD2	TRBJ2-3	TRBV6-5	TGTGCCAGCTGTACGCTAGCGGGTTCGATGAATACGCAGTATTTT	CASCTLAGSMNTQYF
many	TRBD2	TRBJ2-7	TRBV18	TGTGCCAGCTCACAACTAGCGGGAGGAAGCTACGAGCAGTACTTC	CASSQLAGGSYEQYF
many	NA	TRBJ1-2	TRBV10-3	TGTGCCATCAGCTATTGGACTCTCAGGGGTGAGGGCTACACCTTC	CAISYWTLRGEGYTF
NA	TRBD2	TRBJ2-3	TRBV29-1	TGCAGCGTCCATACGGGGAGGGGCGCAGATACGCAGTATTTT	CSVHTGRGADTQYF
few	TRBD2	TRBJ2-7	TRBV6-2/TRBV6-3	TGTGCCAGCAGCCTCCGGACTAGCTGGGATTACGAGCAGTACTTC	CASSLRTSWDYEQYF
few	NA	TRBJ1-4	TRBV20-1	TGCAGTGTCGACCAGACAGAAAAACTGTTTTTT	CSVDQTEKLFF
NA	NA	TRBJ1-1	TRBV7-3	TGTGCCAGCAGCATCGGGACGGCTGAAGCTTTCTTT	CASSIGTAEAFF
many	TRBD1	TRBJ2-1	TRBV7-2	TGTGCCAGCAGCCTCAGACAGGGCTTCACTACTGCAAAAAAGTTCTTC	CASSLRQGFTTAKKFF
NA	TRBD2	TRBJ2-1	TRBV20-1	TGCAGTGCTAGCCTCCCTGCGGGAGTACTATACAATGAGCAGTTCTTC	CSASLPAGVLYNEQFF
few	NA	TRBJ2-3	TRBV12-3/TRBV12-4	TGTGCCAGCAGTTTATCCGGGGATACGCAGTATTTT	CASSLSGDTQYF
many	NA	TRBJ2-3	TRBV20-1	TGCAGTGCTAGCAAACACTATAGCACAGATACGCAGTATTTT	CSASKHYSTDTQYF
many	NA	TRBJ2-1	TRBV15	TGTGCCACCAGCAGAGATAAGGCGGGTGAGCAGTTCTTC	CATSRDKAGEQFF
many	NA	TRBJ1-4	TRBV12-3/TRBV12-4	TGTGCCAGCAGTTCACCAGGGACAACTAATGAAAAACTGTTTTTT	CASSSPGTTNEKLFF
few	TRBD1	TRBJ2-7	TRBV7-2	TGTGCCAGCAGCCCCAACCGGGACAGCGGCGAGCAGTACTTC	CASSPNRDSGEQYF
few	NA	TRBJ2-7	TRBV7-9	TGTGCCAGCAGCTGGGACCTTGACAGGCCCTCCTACGAGCAGTACTTC	CASSWDLDRPSYEQYF
many	NA	TRBJ2-7	TRBV6-1	TGTGCCAGCAGGAGAGCACTCTCCTACGAGCAGTACTTC	CASRRALSYEQYF
NA	TRBD2	TRBJ2-7	TRBV20-1	TGCAGTGCTAGACCCCAGCGGGGGAATTCCTACGAGCAGTACTTC	CSARPQRGNSYEQYF
many	NA	TRBJ1-1	TRBV5-1	TGCGCCAGCAGCTTGGAGCCAGGGAACACTGAAGCTTTCTTT	CASSLEPGNTEAFF
NA	TRBD1	TRBJ1-2	TRBV7-2	TGTGCCAGCAGGCCGGACAGGGACTATGGCTACACCTTC	CASRPDRDYGYTF
NA	TRBD2	TRBJ2-7	TRBV9	TGTGCCAGCAGCCAGGGACTAGCGGGGGGTTTCTACGAGCAGTACTTC	CASSQGLAGGFYEQYF
few	NA	TRBJ1-3	TRBV6-6	TGTGCCGCTAGAGACACATACTCTGGAAACACCATATATTTT	CAARDTYSGNTIYF
NA	NA	TRBJ2-1	TRBV3-1	TGTGCCAGCAGCCTGACAGTCTACAATGAGCAGTTCTTC	CASSLTVYNEQFF
few	NA	TRBJ1-4	TRBV6-6	TGTGCCAGCAGTCATCCCACTCGGCGGGCTAATGAAAAACTGTTTTTT	CASSHPTRRANEKLFF
NA	NA	TRBJ2-6	TRBV7-6	TGTGCCAGCAGCTTAGCGCGGGGCTCTGGGGCCAACGTCCTGACTTTC	CASSLARGSGANVLTF
few	TRBD1	TRBJ2-2	TRBV25-1	TGTGCCAGCAGTGCAATGGGGACAGGGGCCGGGGAGCTGTTTTTT	CASSAMGTGAGELFF
NA	NA	TRBJ2-5	TRBV7-2	TGTGCCAGCAGCTTAGCGGGGGGGGCCCTGCAAGAGACCCAGTACTTC	CASSLAGGALQETQYF